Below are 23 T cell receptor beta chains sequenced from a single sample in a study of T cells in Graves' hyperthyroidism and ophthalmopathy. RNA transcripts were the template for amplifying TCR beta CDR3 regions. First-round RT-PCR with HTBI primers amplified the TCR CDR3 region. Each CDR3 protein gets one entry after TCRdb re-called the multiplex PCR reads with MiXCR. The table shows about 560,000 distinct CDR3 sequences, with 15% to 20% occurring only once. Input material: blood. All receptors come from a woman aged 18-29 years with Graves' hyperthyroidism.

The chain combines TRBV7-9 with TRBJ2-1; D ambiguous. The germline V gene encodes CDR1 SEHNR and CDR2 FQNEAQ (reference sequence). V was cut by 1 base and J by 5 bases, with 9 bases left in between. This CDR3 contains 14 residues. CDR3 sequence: CASSLGAANNEQFF. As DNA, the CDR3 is TGTGCCAGCAGCTTAGGAGCAGCTAACAATGAGCAGTTCTTC.

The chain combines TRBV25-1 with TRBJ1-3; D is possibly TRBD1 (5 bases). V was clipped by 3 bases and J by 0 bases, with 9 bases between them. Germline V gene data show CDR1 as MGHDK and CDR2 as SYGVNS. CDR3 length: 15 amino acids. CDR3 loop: CASSEWGDSGNTIYF. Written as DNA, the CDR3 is TGTGCCAGCAGTGAGTGGGGGGACTCTGGAAACACCATATATTTT.

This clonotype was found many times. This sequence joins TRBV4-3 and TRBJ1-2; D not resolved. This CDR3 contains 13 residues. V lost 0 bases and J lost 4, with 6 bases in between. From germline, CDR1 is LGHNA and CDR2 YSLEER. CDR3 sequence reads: CASSQERGYGYTF. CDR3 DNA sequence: TGCGCCAGCAGCCAAGAGCGGGGCTATGGCTACACCTTC.

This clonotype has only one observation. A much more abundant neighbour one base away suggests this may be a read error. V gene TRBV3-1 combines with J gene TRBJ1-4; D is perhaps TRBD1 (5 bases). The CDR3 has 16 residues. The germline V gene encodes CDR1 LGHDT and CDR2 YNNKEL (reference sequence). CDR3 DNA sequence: TGTGCCAGCAGCCAAGAGATCAGGGCAACTAATGGAAAACTGTTTTTT. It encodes CASSQEIRATNGKLFF. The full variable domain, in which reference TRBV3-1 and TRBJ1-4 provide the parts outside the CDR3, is DTAVSQTPKYLVTQMGNDKSIKCEQNLGHDTMYWYKQDSKKFLKIMFSYNNKELIINETVPNRFSPKSPDKAHLNLHINSLELGDSAVYFCASSQEIRATNGKLFFGSGTQLSVL.

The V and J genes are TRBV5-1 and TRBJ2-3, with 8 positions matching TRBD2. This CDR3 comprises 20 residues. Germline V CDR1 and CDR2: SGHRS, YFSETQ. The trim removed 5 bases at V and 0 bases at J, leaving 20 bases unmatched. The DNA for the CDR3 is TGCGCCAGCAGGCCCTGGTGGGAAGCGGGGGCCCGTGCTAGCACAGATACGCAGTATTTT. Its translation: CASRPWWEAGARASTDTQYF.

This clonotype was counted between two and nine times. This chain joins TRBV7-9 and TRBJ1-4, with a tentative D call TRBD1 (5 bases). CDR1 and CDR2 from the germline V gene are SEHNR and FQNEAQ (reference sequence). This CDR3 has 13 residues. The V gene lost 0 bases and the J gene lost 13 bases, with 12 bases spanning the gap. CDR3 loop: CASSLALHGTLFF. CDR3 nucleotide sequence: TGTGCCAGCAGCTTAGCTTTACATGGGACACTGTTTTTT.

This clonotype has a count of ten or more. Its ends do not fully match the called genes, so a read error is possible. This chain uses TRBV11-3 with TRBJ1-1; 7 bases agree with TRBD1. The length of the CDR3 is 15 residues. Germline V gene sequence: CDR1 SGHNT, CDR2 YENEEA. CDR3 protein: CASSLRQGMNTEAFF. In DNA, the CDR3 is TGCGCCAGCAGCTTAAGACAGGGTATGAACACTGAAGCTTTCTTT.

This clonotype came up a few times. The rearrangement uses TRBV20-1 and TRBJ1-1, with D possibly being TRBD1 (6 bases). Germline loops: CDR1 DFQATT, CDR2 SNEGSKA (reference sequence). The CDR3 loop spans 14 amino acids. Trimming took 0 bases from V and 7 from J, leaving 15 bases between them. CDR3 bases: TGCAGTGCTAGAGAAAGGGGGGCGGAGGGTGAAGCTTTCTTT. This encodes CSARERGAEGEAFF.

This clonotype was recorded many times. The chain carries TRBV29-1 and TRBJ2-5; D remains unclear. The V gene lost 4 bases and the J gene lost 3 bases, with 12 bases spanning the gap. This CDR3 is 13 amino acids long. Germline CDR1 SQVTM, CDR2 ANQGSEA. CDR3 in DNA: TGCAGCGTTGCCCTCGCTCCTAAAGAGACCCAGTACTTC. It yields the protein CSVALAPKETQYF.

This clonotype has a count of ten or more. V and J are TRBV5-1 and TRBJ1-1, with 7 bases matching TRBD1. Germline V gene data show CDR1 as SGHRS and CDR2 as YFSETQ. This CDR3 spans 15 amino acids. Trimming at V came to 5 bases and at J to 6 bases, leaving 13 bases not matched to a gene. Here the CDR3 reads CASRPDRDRSSEAFF. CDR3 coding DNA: TGCGCCAGCAGACCCGACCGGGACAGAAGTTCTGAAGCTTTCTTT.

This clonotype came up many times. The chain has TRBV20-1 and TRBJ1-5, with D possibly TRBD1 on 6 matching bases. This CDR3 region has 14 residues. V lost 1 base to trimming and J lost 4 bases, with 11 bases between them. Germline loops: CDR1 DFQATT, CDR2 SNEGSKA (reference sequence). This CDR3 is CSARGVRGNQPQHF. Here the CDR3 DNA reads TGCAGTGCTAGAGGCGTGAGGGGGAATCAGCCCCAGCATTTT.

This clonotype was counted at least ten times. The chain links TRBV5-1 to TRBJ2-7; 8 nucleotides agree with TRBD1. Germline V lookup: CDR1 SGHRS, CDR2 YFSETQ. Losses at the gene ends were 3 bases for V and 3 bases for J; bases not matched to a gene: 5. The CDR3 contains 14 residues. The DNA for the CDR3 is TGCGCCAGCAGCTCCGGGACAGGTCTCTACGAGCAGTACTTC. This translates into CASSSGTGLYEQYF.

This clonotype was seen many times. CDR3 loop: CATSDRDRGSYNEQFF. The CDR3 region has the DNA TGTGCCACCAGTGACCGGGACAGGGGCTCCTACAATGAGCAGTTCTTC. The rearrangement joins TRBV24-1 to TRBJ2-1; 10 positions agree with TRBD1. The CDR3 runs to 16 residues. The ends lost 4 bases at V and 0 bases at J; junction bases unmatched: 2. Germline lookup yields CDR1 KGHDR and CDR2 SFDVKD.

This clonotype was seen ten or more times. The DNA of the CDR3 is TGTGCCAGCAGTCACCCGGGAGAGAACTACGAGCAGTACTTC. Residues: CASSHPGENYEQYF. This rearrangement joins TRBV6-1 to TRBJ2-7; TRBD2 is a possible D gene (6 bases). V was shortened by 5 bases and J by 3 bases, with 14 bases between the two germline ends. CDR3 length equals 14 residues. Germline assignment: CDR1 MNHNS and CDR2 SASEGT.

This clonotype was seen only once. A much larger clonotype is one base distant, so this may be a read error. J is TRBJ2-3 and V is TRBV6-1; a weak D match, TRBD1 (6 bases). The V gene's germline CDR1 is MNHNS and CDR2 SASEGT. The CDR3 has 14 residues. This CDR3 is CTSIGAGATYTQYF. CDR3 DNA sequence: TGTACCAGCATCGGGGCAGGGGCCACGTATACGCAGTATTTT.

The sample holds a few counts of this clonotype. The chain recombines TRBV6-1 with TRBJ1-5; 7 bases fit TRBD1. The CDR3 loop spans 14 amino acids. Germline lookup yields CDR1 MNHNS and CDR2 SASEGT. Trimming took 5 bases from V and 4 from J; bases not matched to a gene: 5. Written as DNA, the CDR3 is TGTGCCAGCAGTCTCGGACAGGAAAATCAGCCCCAGCATTTT. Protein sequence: CASSLGQENQPQHF.

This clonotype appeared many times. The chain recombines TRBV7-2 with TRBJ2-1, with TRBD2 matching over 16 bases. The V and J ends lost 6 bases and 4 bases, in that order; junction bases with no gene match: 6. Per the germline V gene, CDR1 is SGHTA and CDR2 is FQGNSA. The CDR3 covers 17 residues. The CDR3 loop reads CASSLPGLAGGYNEQFF. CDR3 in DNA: TGTGCCAGCAGTCTTCCGGGACTAGCGGGGGGGTACAATGAGCAGTTCTTC.

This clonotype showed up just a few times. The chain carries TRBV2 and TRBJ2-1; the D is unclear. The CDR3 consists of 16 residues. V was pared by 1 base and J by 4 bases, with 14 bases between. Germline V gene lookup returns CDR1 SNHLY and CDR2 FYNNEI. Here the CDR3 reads CASSEGGITTYNEQFF. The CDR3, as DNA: TGTGCCAGCAGTGAAGGGGGAATCACGACTTACAATGAGCAGTTCTTC.

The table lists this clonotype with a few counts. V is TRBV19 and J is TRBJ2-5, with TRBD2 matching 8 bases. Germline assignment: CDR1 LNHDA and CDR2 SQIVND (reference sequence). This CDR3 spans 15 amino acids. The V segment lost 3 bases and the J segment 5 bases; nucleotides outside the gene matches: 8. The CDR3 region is CASSIRSGSSETQYF. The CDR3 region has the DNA TGTGCCAGTAGTATTCGGAGCGGGAGTAGCGAGACCCAGTACTTC.

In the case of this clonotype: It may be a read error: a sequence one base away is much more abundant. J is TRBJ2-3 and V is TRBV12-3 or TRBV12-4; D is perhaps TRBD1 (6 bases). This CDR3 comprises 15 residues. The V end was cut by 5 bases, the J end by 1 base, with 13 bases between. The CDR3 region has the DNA TGTGCCAGCAGTGAACATGAGGGGGGCACAGATACGCAGTATTTT. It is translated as CASSEHEGGTDTQYF.

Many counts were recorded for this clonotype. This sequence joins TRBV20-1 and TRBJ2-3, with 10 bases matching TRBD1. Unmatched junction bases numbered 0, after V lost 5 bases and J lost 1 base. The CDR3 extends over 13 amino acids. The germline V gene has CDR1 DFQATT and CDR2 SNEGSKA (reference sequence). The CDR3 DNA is TGCAGTGCTGGGACAGGGGGCACAGATACGCAGTATTTT. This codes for CSAGTGGTDTQYF.

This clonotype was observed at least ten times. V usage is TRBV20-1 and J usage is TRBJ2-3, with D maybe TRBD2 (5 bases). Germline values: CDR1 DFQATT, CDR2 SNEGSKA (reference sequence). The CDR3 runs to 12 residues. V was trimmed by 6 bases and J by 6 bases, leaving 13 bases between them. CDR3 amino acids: CSARIIADTQYF. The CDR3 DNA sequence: TGCAGTGCGAGGATTATAGCGGATACGCAGTATTTT.

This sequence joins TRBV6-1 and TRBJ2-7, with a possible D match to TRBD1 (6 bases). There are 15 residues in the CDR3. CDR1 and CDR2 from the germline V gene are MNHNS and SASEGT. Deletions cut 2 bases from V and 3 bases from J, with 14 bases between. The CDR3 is CASSERGKTNYEQYF. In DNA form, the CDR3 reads TGTGCCAGCAGTGAAAGGGGGAAGACAAACTACGAGCAGTACTTC.